These 27 T cell receptor beta chains originate from one sample sequenced in a study of OX40 agonist ivuxolimab in advanced cancers. TCRdb's copy holds only in-frame clones and misses some; the assay was immunoSEQ multiplex PCR. The profile shows some 68,000 clones, roughly nine tenths of them singletons. The input for sequencing was CD4+ or CD8+ T cells sorted from blood, taken in a trial of the OX40 agonist ivuxolimab. These receptors all come from an adult with an advanced solid tumor such as melanoma, head and neck, liver or kidney cancer.

The chain is built from TRBV5-1 and TRBJ2-7; perhaps D is TRBD1 or TRBD2 (5 bases each). The V end was cut by 5 bases, the J end by 0 bases, with 15 bases between. Germline lookup yields CDR1 SGHRS and CDR2 YFSETQ. This CDR3 is 15 amino acids long. The CDR3 reads CASSDTGTTSYEQYF. CDR3 nucleotide sequence: TGCGCCAGCAGTGATACCGGGACGACCTCCTACGAGCAGTACTTC. Based on the CDR3 plus reference TRBV5-1 and TRBJ2-7, the full variable domain is KAGVTQTPRYLIKTRGQQVTLSCSPISGHRSVSWYQQTPGQGLQFLFEYFSETQRNKGNFPGRFSGRQFSNSRSEMNVSTLELGDSALYLCASSDTGTTSYEQYFGPGTRLTVT.

This clone has a handful of counts. V gene TRBV6-1 combines with J gene TRBJ1-1; D is undetermined. V lost 2 bases, J lost 5 bases, and 9 bases lay in between. The CDR3 has 13 amino acids. The V gene's germline CDR1 is MNHNS and CDR2 SASEGT. The CDR3 region is CASSEIGVTEAFF. The CDR3 region has the DNA TGTGCCAGCAGTGAAATTGGGGTTACTGAAGCTTTCTTT.

A word on this clone: Compared with germline, one end of the junction differs, possibly owing to a read error. Other DNA sequences in this specimen translate into the identical CDR3. V and J are TRBV10-3 and TRBJ1-5; D remains unclear. Germline V gene data show CDR1 as ENHRY and CDR2 as SYGVKD. CDR3 size: 15 residues. The CDR3 DNA is TGTGCCATCAGTGAGGGCCGGGAGACCAATCAGCCTCAGCATTTT. Amino acids: CAISEGRETNQPQHF.

This clone has just one count. The chain links TRBV15 to TRBJ2-5; D tentatively fits TRBD1 or TRBD2 (6 bases each). This CDR3 has 15 residues. V shed 0 bases and J shed 2 bases, with 10 bases lying between them. Germline V gene sequence: CDR1 LNHNV, CDR2 YYDKDF (reference sequence). The CDR3 loop is CATSRDPGAQETQYF. The CDR3 nucleotides are TGTGCCACCAGCAGAGACCCGGGGGCTCAAGAGACCCAGTACTTC.

The chain recombines TRBV6-5 with TRBJ1-3, with D unclear. In germline, CDR1 is MNHEY, CDR2 SVGAGI. The CDR3 is 14 residues long. Trimming left V 6 bases short and J 1 base short, with 10 bases between. The CDR3 DNA reads as TGTGCCAGCAGGGACTCGATATCTGGAAACACCATATATTTT. Residues: CASRDSISGNTIYF.

This chain links TRBV4-3 with TRBJ2-1, with D perhaps given as TRBD1 or TRBD2 (5 bases each). Germline CDR1 LGHNA, CDR2 YSLEER. The CDR3 is made up of 15 amino acids. The germline V and J ends were trimmed by 0 bases and 4 bases, with 10 bases remaining between them. In nucleotides, the CDR3 is TGCGCCAGCAGCCAAGAAGGGGACCGATACAATGAGCAGTTCTTC. It codes for CASSQEGDRYNEQFF.

The V and J genes are TRBV7-9 and TRBJ2-1, with 7 bases aligning to TRBD2. Germline V gene lookup returns CDR1 SEHNR and CDR2 FQNEAQ (reference sequence). Trimming took 1 base from V and 6 from J; bases not matched to a gene: 6. The CDR3 runs to 15 residues. CDR3 DNA sequence: TGTGCCAGCAGCTTAGGGGCAGGGAGGGGCAATGAGCAGTTCTTC. Amino acids: CASSLGAGRGNEQFF.

The gene calls are TRBV5-6 and TRBJ2-7; TRBD2 aligns across 8 bases. Per germline, CDR1 SGHDT and CDR2 YYEEEE. This CDR3 region has 14 residues. Losses at the gene ends were 3 bases for V and 3 bases for J; bases not matched to a gene: 5. DNA for the CDR3: TGTGCCAGCAGCTGGGGCCGGGGGGGCTACGAGCAGTACTTC. Translating it yields CASSWGRGGYEQYF.

The chain couples TRBV7-9 to TRBJ2-7; 8 bases match TRBD1. With V trimmed by 6 bases and J by 3 bases, 1 base remained unmatched. Germline V gene data show CDR1 as SEHNR and CDR2 as FQNEAQ (reference sequence). The CDR3 has 12 amino acids. DNA for the CDR3: TGTGCCAGCAGTGGACAGGGCTACGAGCAGTACTTC. Translating it yields CASSGQGYEQYF. Full variable domain (missing parts from reference TRBV7-9 and TRBJ2-7): DTGVSQNPRHKITKRGQNVTFRCDPISEHNRLYWYRQTLGQGPEFLTYFQNEAQLEKSRLLSDRFSAERPKGSFSTLEIQRTEQGDSAMYLCASSGQGYEQYFGPGTRLTVT.

The gene calls are TRBV6-5 and TRBJ1-2; 10 bases agree with TRBD1. Germline V gene sequence: CDR1 MNHEY, CDR2 SVGAGI. CDR3 size: 15 residues. The J segment lost 2 bases and the V segment lost 5 bases, leaving 5 bases of the junction unmatched. Here the CDR3 DNA reads TGTGCCAGCAGTAAAGACAGGGGGCGAAACTATGGCTACACCTTC. Translating gives CASSKDRGRNYGYTF.

The rearrangement links TRBV21-1 to TRBJ1-3; the D segment call TRBD1 is taken from the table without a DNA check. TRBV21-1 is a pseudogene locus. This CDR3 comprises 20 residues. The CDR3 reads CASSKEGAGLYLSSGNTIYF. The CDR3 DNA follows: TGTGCCAGCAGCAAAGAAGGGGCAGGGTTGTACCTCTCCTCTGGAAACACCATATATTTT.

This chain joins TRBV27 and TRBJ1-2; 9 positions match TRBD1. The CDR3 contains 14 residues. Per germline, CDR1 MNHEY and CDR2 SMNVEV (reference sequence). V lost 9 bases, J lost 5 bases, and 10 bases stayed unmatched. The CDR3 region is CARRDRETFYGYTF. CDR3 sequence (DNA): TGTGCCAGGAGGGACAGGGAAACTTTTTATGGCTACACCTTC.

This clone turned up a few times. The rearrangement uses TRBV7-2 and TRBJ1-2; 9 bases line up with TRBD1. The ends lost 3 bases at V and 8 bases at J; junction bases unmatched: 1. CDR1 is SGHTA and CDR2 is FQGNSA in the germline V gene. The CDR3 loop spans 12 amino acids. The CDR3 reads CASSLDRGGYTF. The CDR3 DNA reads as TGTGCCAGCAGCTTGGACAGGGGCGGCTACACCTTC.

The V and J genes are TRBV10-3 and TRBJ2-3, with TRBD2 matching 9 bases. The CDR3 covers 17 residues. The germline V gene encodes CDR1 ENHRY and CDR2 SYGVKD. V was clipped by 0 bases and J by 2 bases; unmatched bases: 6. The CDR3 here is CAISESSSGNPTDTQYF. In DNA form, the CDR3 reads TGTGCCATCAGTGAGTCCTCTAGCGGGAACCCCACAGATACGCAGTATTTT.

J is TRBJ2-5 and V is TRBV14; a weak D match, TRBD1 (5 bases). The CDR3 runs 15 residues. The V end was cut by 0 bases, the J end by 5 bases, with 13 bases between. Germline lookup yields CDR1 SGHDN and CDR2 FVKESK. CDR3 sequence: CASSQEGRAWETQYF. CDR3 bases: TGTGCCAGCAGCCAAGAGGGCAGGGCCTGGGAGACCCAGTACTTC.

The chain joins TRBV11-2 to TRBJ2-6; D may be TRBD2 (6 bases). The CDR3 is 16 residues long. V was pared by 5 bases and J by 1 base, with 12 bases between. CDR1 and CDR2 (germline): SGHAT, FQNNGV. The CDR3 bases are TGTGCCAGCAGCCTCGGCCGGGGGTCTGGGGCCAACGTCCTGACTTTC. Translation: CASSLGRGSGANVLTF.

J is TRBJ1-2 and V is TRBV14, with D possibly matching TRBD1 (5 bases). CDR1 is SGHDN, CDR2 FVKESK, per germline. The length of the CDR3 is 16 residues. V was shortened by 0 bases and J by 0 bases, with 11 bases between the two germline ends. The CDR3, as DNA: TGTGCCAGCAGCCAAGAACTCCGGGGGGCTAACTATGGCTACACCTTC. Translated, it gives CASSQELRGANYGYTF.

This chain links TRBV28 with TRBJ2-6; D is unresolved. The V end lost 9 bases, the J end lost 1 base, and 7 bases lay between the germline ends. Germline V CDR1 and CDR2: MDHEN, SYDVKM. CDR3 length: 13 residues. The CDR3 region is CASTLSGANVLTF. DNA of the CDR3: TGTGCCAGTACCCTGTCTGGGGCCAACGTCCTGACTTTC.

The table lists this clone with a few counts. The V and J genes are TRBV4-3 and TRBJ2-3; D may match TRBD1 or TRBD2 (5 bases each). V lost 0 bases and J 2 bases, leaving 15 bases between the germline ends. CDR3 length: 17 residues. CDR1 is LGHNA, CDR2 YSLEER, per germline. For the CDR3, the DNA is TGCGCCAGCAGCCAAGAATCCGTGGGACGGTTCACAGATACGCAGTATTTT. Encoded protein: CASSQESVGRFTDTQYF.

This chain joins TRBV4-2 and TRBJ1-2, with D unresolved. CDR1 is LGHNA and CDR2 is YNFKEQ in the germline V gene. CDR3 length: 16 residues. V was pared by 0 bases and J by 7 bases, with 18 bases between. The CDR3 sequence: CASSQDRTGQRSGYTF. The DNA of the CDR3 is TGTGCCAGCAGCCAAGATCGGACGGGCCAAAGGAGTGGCTACACCTTC.

The CDR3 DNA is TGCAGCGTCGATGGGACTAGCGGAGGCCGTCGGGGCGAGCAGTACTTC. Protein: CSVDGTSGGRRGEQYF. V is TRBV29-1 and J is TRBJ2-7; 11 bases align to TRBD2. This CDR3 comprises 16 residues. The J segment lost 6 bases and the V segment lost 6 bases, leaving 16 bases of the junction unmatched. Germline-derived CDR1 and CDR2 are SQVTM and ANQGSEA.

This clone was recorded only once. The chain couples TRBV5-1 to TRBJ2-5; 7 nucleotides agree with TRBD1. From germline, CDR1 is SGHRS and CDR2 YFSETQ. This CDR3 spans 13 amino acids. The trim removed 4 bases at V and 6 bases at J, leaving 6 bases unmatched. CDR3 region: CASSQGTAQTQYF. As DNA, the CDR3 is TGCGCCAGCAGCCAGGGGACAGCCCAGACCCAGTACTTC.

This clone was counted a single time. The CDR3 sequence: CASSITGEASSGNTIYF. CDR3 coding DNA: TGTGCCAGCTCAATAACAGGGGAGGCCAGCTCTGGAAACACCATATATTTT. The chain carries TRBV18 and TRBJ1-3, with 7 bases identical to TRBD1. The germline V gene has CDR1 KGHSH and CDR2 LQKENI. The V gene end was trimmed by 5 bases and the J gene end by 0 bases; junction bases not matched to a gene: 10. The CDR3 loop spans 17 amino acids.

The V gene is TRBV6-6, the J gene TRBJ2-7, with a possible D match to TRBD2 (6 bases). Between the trimmed V and J ends, which lost 5 bases and 3 bases, there was a span of 14 bases. This CDR3 region has 14 residues. Germline loops: CDR1 MNHNY, CDR2 SVGAGI (reference sequence). CDR3 sequence: CASSLGTPSYEQYF. In DNA form, the CDR3 reads TGTGCCAGCAGTCTTGGGACTCCGAGCTACGAGCAGTACTTC.

The chain is built from TRBV6-1 and TRBJ2-3; the D gene is possibly TRBD2 (7 bases). The V gene lost 5 bases and the J gene lost 3 bases, with 15 bases spanning the gap. This CDR3 region has 15 residues. Germline assignment: CDR1 MNHNS and CDR2 SASEGT. This chain's CDR3 is CASSWEGGLTDTQYF. The CDR3, as DNA: TGTGCCAGCAGTTGGGAGGGGGGTTTAACAGATACGCAGTATTTT.

The rearrangement joins TRBV29-1 to TRBJ1-1; maybe TRBD1 (5 bases). CDR1 is SQVTM, CDR2 ANQGSEA, per germline. The CDR3 has 12 residues. Trimming took 6 bases from V and 3 from J, leaving 11 bases between them. The CDR3 here is CSVGTKYTEAFF. The DNA of the CDR3 is TGCAGCGTCGGGACTAAGTACACTGAAGCTTTCTTT.

The rearrangement joins TRBV7-9 to TRBJ1-2; the D gene is possibly TRBD1 (5 bases). The CDR3 length is 17 residues. Trimming removed 5 bases from V and 5 bases from J, with 24 bases in between. Germline V gene sequence: CDR1 SEHNR, CDR2 FQNEAQ (reference sequence). In nucleotides, the CDR3 is TGTGCCAGCAGCCGCGCCCGGGGAGGGGATCTCTCATATGGCTACACCTTC. Translated: CASSRARGGDLSYGYTF.